This T cell receptor beta chain was identified during a study of OX40 agonist ivuxolimab in advanced cancers. Looking at the study overall: Every 2 weeks, ivuxolimab was infused into the patients intravenously at between 0.01 and 10 mg/kg.

Germline V gene lookup returns CDR1 MNHEY and CDR2 SVGAGI. This CDR3 comprises 13 residues. V was shortened by 5 bases and J by 7 bases, with 12 bases between the two germline ends. Method: immunoSEQ multiplex PCR; TCRdb's copy keeps in-frame clones and lacks some. Of about 72,000 clones detected, less than 90% appear once; the ten largest clones hold roughly 1%. Findings and limits, study-wide: Clones of CD4+ and CD8+ blood T cells grew by week 6 at doses of 0.1 to 3.0 mg/kg. Patients with a partial response at 0.1-3.0 mg/kg had among the lowest clonal expansion.

For this clone: Its matching antigen is unknown.

Sampling times: baseline, cycle 4 day 1, cycle 7 day 1. The sequence was collected from an adult with an advanced solid tumor such as melanoma, head and neck, liver or kidney cancer. The sample was CD4+ or CD8+ T cells sorted from blood, taken in a trial of the OX40 agonist ivuxolimab. This chain uses TRBV6-5 with TRBJ1-5, with D possibly TRBD1 on 5 matching bases. CDR3 residues: CASSAGGGQPQHF. In DNA form, the CDR3 reads TGTGCCAGCAGTGCGGGGGGTGGCCAGCCCCAGCATTTT.